A selection of T cell receptor beta chains follows, all from one sample in a study of blood T cell repertoires in COVID-19. Generated by immunoSEQ multiplex PCR, the TCRdb table keeps only in-frame clones and is missing some. The sample includes 140,000 to 150,000 clones, approximately 84% of them seen just once. The source material was peripheral blood. The receptors originated from a woman aged 55-75 years with acute or convalescent COVID-19. Both conserved end residues are part of each CDR3. The D gene is left open where the match is weak.

TRBV5-1,TRBJ2-5,-,CASSLGLTRGETQYF
TRBV20-1,TRBJ2-3,-,CSASVVDTQYF
TRBV19,TRBJ1-1,-,CASSDGTGFFMNTEAFF
TRBV4-2,TRBJ2-7,TRBD2,CASSQGAWEAGNYEQYF
TRBV12-3/TRBV12-4,TRBJ1-2,-,CASSLGQNYGYTF
TRBV3-1/TRBV3-2,TRBJ2-5,TRBD2,CASSDSGRGETQYF
TRBV6-5,TRBJ1-5,-,CASRIGQPNQPQHF
TRBV28,TRBJ2-3,-,CASSSLLASWGTDTQYF
TRBV7-2,TRBJ2-7,-,CASSPPGRPSYEQYF
TRBV28,TRBJ2-5,-,CASSLRGIGKTQYF
TRBV19,TRBJ2-1,-,CASSMGPAFNNEQFF
TRBV7-2,TRBJ2-5,TRBD2,CASLPLSSGRRETQYF
TRBV5-1,TRBJ2-4,-,CASSRGGGKNIQYF
TRBV7-2,TRBJ1-5,-,CASSLGVWGGASRPQHF
TRBV10-3,TRBJ2-5,TRBD2,CATLDGRSYGETQYF
TRBV27,TRBJ2-7,-,CASGVSGSSYEQYF
TRBV28,TRBJ1-5,TRBD1,CASSPSGTGAPIAQHF
TRBV2,TRBJ1-5,-,CASSEGSTQPQHF
TRBV6-1,TRBJ1-5,-,CASSEASNSNQPQHF
TRBV28,TRBJ1-6,-,CASSPLLRQVGLRSPLHF
TRBV5-6,TRBJ1-5,-,CASSLGRRQPQHF
TRBV20-1,TRBJ1-4,-,CSASVSREKLFF
TRBV15,TRBJ2-7,-,CATSTGRGIYEQYF
TRBV7-9,TRBJ2-6,-,CASSYPFLAGYSGANVLTF
TRBV5-1,TRBJ1-1,-,CASSLGAEAFF
TRBV5-1,TRBJ2-1,-,CASSLEGRGTYNEQFF
TRBV12-3/TRBV12-4,TRBJ2-7,-,CASSLMPDGEQYF
TRBV27,TRBJ1-2,-,CASSRGAGVYGYTF
TRBV10-3,TRBJ2-5,-,CAIRGGGAETQYF
TRBV9,TRBJ2-5,TRBD2,CASSVFSGQETQYF
TRBV3-1/TRBV3-2,TRBJ2-1,TRBD1,CASSPTGGAVSEQFF
TRBV19,TRBJ2-7,-,CASSIYGNKGSYEQYF
TRBV3-1/TRBV3-2,TRBJ2-1,TRBD2,CASSLTSGVYNEQFF
TRBV2,TRBJ1-5,-,CASNQEVSQPQHF
TRBV3-1/TRBV3-2,TRBJ1-2,TRBD1,CASSQPAGGGYTF
TRBV25-1,TRBJ2-7,-,CASRLDRSYEQYF
TRBV28,TRBJ2-3,-,CASSLGGLGETDTQYF
TRBV10-3,TRBJ1-2,TRBD1,CAIAPGQPNYGYTF
TRBV3-1/TRBV3-2,TRBJ1-2,-,CASSQSSLGYTF
TRBV9,TRBJ2-7,-,CASSVAVESYEQYF
TRBV9,TRBJ1-4,-,CASSQGGTNEKLFF
TRBV25-1,TRBJ2-1,-,CASSDLGGEEQFF
TRBV5-1,TRBJ1-6,-,CASARQENSPLHF
TRBV27,TRBJ2-1,TRBD2,CASSLLPSGTGNEQFF
TRBV6-6,TRBJ2-1,TRBD2,CASSRRGLAGGENEQFF
TRBV15,TRBJ2-1,-,CATSMDRLNEQFF
TRBV19,TRBJ2-3,TRBD2,CASRLAGTDTQYF
TRBV2,TRBJ1-1,TRBD1,CASSSRQGIVAEAFF